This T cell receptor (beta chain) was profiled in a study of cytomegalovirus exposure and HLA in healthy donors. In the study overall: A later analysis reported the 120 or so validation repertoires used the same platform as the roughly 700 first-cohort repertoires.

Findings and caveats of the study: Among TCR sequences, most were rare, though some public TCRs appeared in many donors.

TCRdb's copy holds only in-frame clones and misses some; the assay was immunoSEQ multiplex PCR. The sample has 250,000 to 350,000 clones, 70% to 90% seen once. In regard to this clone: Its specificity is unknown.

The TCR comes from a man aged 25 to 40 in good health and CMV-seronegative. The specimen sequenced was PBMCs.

The CDR3 DNA reads TGTGCCAGCAGTGACCTCGTGGAGAATCAGCCCCAGCATTTT. This gives the protein CASSDLVENQPQHF. The J gene is TRBJ1-5, the V gene TRBV2; D gene unclear. Trimming took off 3 bases at V and 4 bases at J, with 10 bases between the two ends. The CDR3 extends over 14 amino acids. Germline V gene sequence: CDR1 SNHLY, CDR2 FYNNEI.